This T cell receptor (beta chain) was retrieved from a study of cytomegalovirus exposure and HLA in healthy donors. This clone was counted once. The antigen is not known. Unrecorded immune exposure was likely among donors, who were nominally healthy when sampled. General observations from the study: TCR beta sequences reportedly predicted the HLA-A and HLA-B alleles of most subjects accurately.

The V gene lost 5 bases and the J gene lost 10 bases, with 14 bases spanning the gap. The length of the CDR3 is 12 residues. Germline CDR1 and CDR2: LNHNV and YYDKDF (reference sequence). The primer mix had 60 Vbeta and 13 Jbeta primers. TCRdb's table, derived via immunoSEQ multiplex PCR, lists solely in-frame clones and lacks some. This table holds 150,000 to 200,000 clones, around 74% found once. The sequenced sample was PBMCs. This chain uses TRBV15 with TRBJ1-2, with a tentative D call TRBD1 (5 bases). The sequence was collected from a female donor in good health and CMV-seronegative. The CDR3 loop reads CATSYSWGDYTF. As DNA, the CDR3 is TGTGCCACCAGCTATTCCTGGGGGGACTACACCTTC.